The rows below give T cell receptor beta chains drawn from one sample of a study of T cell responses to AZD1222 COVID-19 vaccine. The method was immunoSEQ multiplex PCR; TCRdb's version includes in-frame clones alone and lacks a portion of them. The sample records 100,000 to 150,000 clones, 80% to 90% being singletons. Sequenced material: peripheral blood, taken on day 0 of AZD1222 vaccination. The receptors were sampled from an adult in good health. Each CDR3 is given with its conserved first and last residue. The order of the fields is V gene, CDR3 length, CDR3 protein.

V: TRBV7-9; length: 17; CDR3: CASSLAMGSELLTEAFF
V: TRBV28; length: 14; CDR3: CASSLIRGYQPQHF
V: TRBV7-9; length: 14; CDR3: CASSSGTSGGTQYF
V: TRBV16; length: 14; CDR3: CASSQMEGAGGYTF
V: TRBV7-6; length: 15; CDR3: CASSRGQGPTYEQYF
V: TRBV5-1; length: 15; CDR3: CASSLVGGAADTQYF
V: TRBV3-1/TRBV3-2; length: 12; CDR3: CASSLRNQPQHF
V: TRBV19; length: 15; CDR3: CASSPTGGGGQPQHF
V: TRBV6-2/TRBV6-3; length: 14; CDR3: CASSPDNRDNEQFF
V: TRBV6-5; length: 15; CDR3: CATSTGGTGANVLTF
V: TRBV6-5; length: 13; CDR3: CASRRAGESEAFF
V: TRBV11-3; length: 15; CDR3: CASSLGSGWGTEAFF
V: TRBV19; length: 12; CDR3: CASSIIGQPQHF
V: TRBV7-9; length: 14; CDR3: CASNPDRGQEKLFF
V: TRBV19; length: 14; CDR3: CASSIEEGPQPQHF
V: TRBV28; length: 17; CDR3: CASSPPWRRGLNQPQHF
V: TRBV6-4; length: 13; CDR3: CASSRQGDSPLHF
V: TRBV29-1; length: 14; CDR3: CSARTGGRDYGYTF
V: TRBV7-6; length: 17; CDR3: CASSLKLTSGGGETQYF
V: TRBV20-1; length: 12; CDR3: CSASAQNYGYTF
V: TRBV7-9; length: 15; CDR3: CASSLGVDMNTEAFF
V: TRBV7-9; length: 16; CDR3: CASSLGLGRVNTEAFF
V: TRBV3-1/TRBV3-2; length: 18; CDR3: CASSQEGAGGRSTDTQYF
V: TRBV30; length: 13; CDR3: CAWSLGQLRGYTF
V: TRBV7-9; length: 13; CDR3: CASSFLGGTEAFF
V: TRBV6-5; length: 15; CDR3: CASSYSGEGNSPLHF
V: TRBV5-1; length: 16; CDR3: CASSFTGGPVTDTQYF
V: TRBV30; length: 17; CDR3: CAWSVGFPGGDGNTIYF
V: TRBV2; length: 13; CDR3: CASRGNMNTEAFF
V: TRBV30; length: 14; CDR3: CAWSPGQGSNTQYF
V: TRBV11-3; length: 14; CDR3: CASSPKGLQETQYF
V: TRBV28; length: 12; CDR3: CASSLYRGTQYF
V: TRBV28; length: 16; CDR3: CASSIPIGYSYNEQFF
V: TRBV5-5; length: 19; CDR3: CASSLVGGTGPSSGNTIYF
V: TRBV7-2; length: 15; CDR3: CASSLASGTYNEQFF
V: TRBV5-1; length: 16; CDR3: CASSPGWGQSTDTQYF
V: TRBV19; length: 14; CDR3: CASSIPSSSGELFF
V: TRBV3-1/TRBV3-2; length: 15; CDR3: CASSHGRPGAYGYTF
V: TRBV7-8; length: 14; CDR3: CASSHDRDVGELFF
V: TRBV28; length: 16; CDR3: CASSLGGWDRAHEQYF
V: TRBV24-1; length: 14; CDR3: CATASGSPSNEQFF
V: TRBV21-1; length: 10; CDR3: CASKGEKLFF
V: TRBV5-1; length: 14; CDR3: CASSLGGGSTEAFF
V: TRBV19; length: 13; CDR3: CASGRQVNTEAFF
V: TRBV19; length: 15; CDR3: CASSSSRSQGKGQYF
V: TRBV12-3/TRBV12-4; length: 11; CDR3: CASSREETQYF
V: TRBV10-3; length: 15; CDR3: CAISEGDLAKNIQYF